The TCR beta chain described here comes from a study of blood T cells in healthy people across ages. The CDR3 is 16 residues long. The germline V gene has CDR1 MDHEN and CDR2 SYDVKM. Trimming pared 2 bases from V and 0 bases from J, leaving 10 bases between. Using a J-beta primer mix together with a sample-barcoded 5' primer, a second PCR was run for roughly 7 to 12 cycles. TCRdb itself ran the 5' RACE reads through MiXCR, one entry per CDR3 protein. The data show fewer than 900,000 distinct CDR3 sequences, roughly two fifths seen once. The sequenced sample consisted of blood. The chain has TRBV28 and TRBJ1-4; D perhaps matches TRBD1 (6 bases). This TCR was sampled from a woman aged 55-69 years in good health. The chain's CDR3 is CASSLTGFATNEKLFF. The CDR3 coding sequence is TGTGCCAGCAGTTTAACAGGGTTTGCAACTAATGAAAAACTGTTTTTT.